The rows below give T cell receptor beta chains drawn from one sample of a study of CD8+ T cells in alopecia areata. The assay was immunoSEQ multiplex PCR, and TCRdb's table has in-frame clones only and misses some. Among roughly 180,000 clones, 55% to 70% were seen once, and the ten largest hold over 3%. Sample: CD4+ T cells sorted from blood, taken at week 4, from a patient treated with tofacitinib. These receptors were taken from a human donor with alopecia areata. The CDR3 runs from the conserved cysteine through the conserved F or W. D genes are given only for firm matches. Clone size appears in some rows only: once, few, many, or a class for an expanded clone.

V	J	size	D	CDR3	DNA
TRBV7-6	TRBJ2-7	NA	NA	CASSLAEGSYEQYF	TGTGCCAGCAGCTTAGCGGAGGGCTCCTACGAGCAGTACTTC
TRBV25-1	TRBJ2-5	NA	TRBD1	CASSESLGGLQETQYF	TGTGCCAGCAGTGAATCCCTAGGGGGCCTCCAAGAGACCCAGTACTTC
TRBV10-3	TRBJ1-2	few	TRBD1	CAIPDARGLNQGNGYTF	TGTGCCATCCCCGACGCGAGGGGGCTGAACCAAGGAAATGGCTACACCTTC
TRBV19	TRBJ1-2	NA	NA	CASSPRNPGYTF	TGTGCCAGTAGCCCCCGGAACCCTGGCTACACCTTC
TRBV18	TRBJ1-4	NA	NA	CASSRGPPTNEKLFF	TGTGCCAGCTCACGAGGGCCTCCAACTAATGAAAAACTGTTTTTT
TRBV19	TRBJ1-2	NA	TRBD1	CASTAGGGGYTF	TGTGCCAGTACCGCAGGGGGTGGTGGCTACACCTTC
TRBV4-1	TRBJ2-4	NA	NA	CASSPGDGGRYGKNIQYF	TGCGCCAGCAGCCCCGGGGACGGGGGAAGATACGGCAAAAACATTCAGTACTTC
TRBV29-1	TRBJ1-2	NA	TRBD1	CSTTGRLSIGYTF	TGCAGCACGACAGGGCGTCTTTCGATCGGCTACACCTTC
TRBV15	TRBJ2-5	NA	NA	CATSRSEETQYF	TGTGCCACCAGCAGATCCGAAGAGACCCAGTACTTC
TRBV5-4	TRBJ1-2	NA	NA	CASSLEAANYGYTF	TGTGCCAGCAGCTTGGAAGCAGCTAACTATGGCTACACCTTC
TRBV11-2	TRBJ2-3	NA	TRBD1	CASSPDRGYTDTQYF	TGTGCCAGCAGCCCTGACAGGGGGTATACAGATACGCAGTATTTT
TRBV30	TRBJ2-7	NA	TRBD1	CAWSPRRTGSSYEQYF	TGTGCCTGGAGTCCCCGCAGGACAGGGAGTTCCTACGAGCAGTACTTC
TRBV15	TRBJ2-7	NA	NA	CATSIEVGEQYF	TGTGCCACCAGCATAGAGGTAGGGGAGCAGTACTTC
TRBV29-1	TRBJ2-7	NA	NA	CSVVRTATYEQYF	TGCAGCGTTGTTAGGACAGCGACCTACGAGCAGTACTTC
TRBV29-1	TRBJ2-5	NA	NA	CSVSQGETQYF	TGCAGCGTCTCGCAGGGAGAGACCCAGTACTTC
TRBV5-8	TRBJ1-1	few	TRBD1	CASSRGTGINTEAFF	TGTGCCAGCAGCCGGGGGACAGGTATAAACACTGAAGCTTTCTTT
TRBV30	TRBJ2-5	once	NA	CAWSRKLQETQYF	TGTGCCTGGAGTAGGAAGCTCCAAGAGACCCAGTACTTC
TRBV6-5	TRBJ2-1	many	NA	CASSYYGPRGEQFF	TGTGCCAGCAGTTACTACGGCCCCAGGGGTGAGCAGTTCTTC
TRBV4-2	TRBJ2-5	few	NA	CASSGNHQETQYF	TGTGCCAGCAGCGGTAACCACCAAGAGACCCAGTACTTC
TRBV29-1	TRBJ1-1	once	NA	CSVVQGPDTEAFF	TGCAGCGTTGTTCAGGGGCCTGACACTGAAGCTTTCTTT
TRBV11-2	TRBJ1-1	NA	NA	CASSPTSPVRYTEAFF	TGTGCCAGCAGCCCTACCAGTCCTGTTCGGTATACTGAAGCTTTCTTT
TRBV29-1	TRBJ2-7	few	NA	CSVDTTGYEQYF	TGCAGCGTTGACACTACAGGCTACGAGCAGTACTTC
TRBV4-2	TRBJ1-1	NA	NA	CASSQDFPGSNTEAFF	TGTGCCAGCAGCCAAGATTTTCCGGGGAGCAACACTGAAGCTTTCTTT
TRBV6-6	TRBJ1-4	NA	NA	CASSYQVEGEKLFF	TGTGCCAGCAGTTACCAGGTTGAGGGCGAAAAACTGTTTTTT
TRBV6-5	TRBJ1-1	few	NA	CASRKPISTGRAFF	TGTGCCAGCAGAAAACCAATATCAACAGGGAGAGCTTTCTTT
TRBV25-1	TRBJ1-6	few	NA	CASSVTGYYSPLHF	TGTGCCAGCAGTGTAACAGGTTACTATTCACCCCTCCACTTT
TRBV5-1	TRBJ2-5	NA	TRBD1	CASSLVQGPKETQYF	TGCGCCAGCAGCTTGGTACAGGGGCCCAAAGAGACCCAGTACTTC
TRBV29-1	TRBJ1-2	once	TRBD1	CSVELTGNGYGYTF	TGCAGCGTTGAGTTGACAGGGAACGGGTATGGCTACACCTTC